This T cell receptor beta chain was observed in a study of sequential checkpoint blockade in melanoma. V shed 6 bases and J shed 2 bases, with 13 bases lying between them. This CDR3 is 15 amino acids long. Per the germline V gene, CDR1 is MDHEN and CDR2 is SYDVKM. Treatment denoted: randomized to nivolumab then ipilimumab (arm A) or the reverse (arm B). Method: immunoSEQ multiplex PCR; TCRdb's copy keeps in-frame clones and lacks some. The data show about 20,000 clones, with around 83% seen just once and roughly a third held by the top ten. The rearrangement links TRBV28 to TRBJ2-2; D ambiguous. The starting material was CD8+ T cells sorted from blood (inferred from file names), obtained from a patient given nivolumab and ipilimumab in sequence. This clonotype was sampled from a human donor with melanoma. CDR3 in amino acids: CASSPPFPNTGELFF. CDR3 DNA sequence: TGTGCCAGCAGCCCTCCGTTTCCTAACACCGGGGAGCTGTTTTTT.